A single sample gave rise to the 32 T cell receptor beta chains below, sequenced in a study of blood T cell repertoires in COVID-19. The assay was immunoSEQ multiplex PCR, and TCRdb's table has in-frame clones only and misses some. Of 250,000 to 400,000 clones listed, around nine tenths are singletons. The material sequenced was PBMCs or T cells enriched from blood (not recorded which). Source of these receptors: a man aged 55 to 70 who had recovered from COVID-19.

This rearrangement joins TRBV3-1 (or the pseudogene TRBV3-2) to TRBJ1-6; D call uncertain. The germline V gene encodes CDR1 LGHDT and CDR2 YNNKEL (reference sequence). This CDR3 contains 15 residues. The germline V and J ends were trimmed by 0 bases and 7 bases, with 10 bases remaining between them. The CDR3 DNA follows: TGTGCCAGCAGCCAAGAATGGACTGGGAATTCACCCCTCCACTTT. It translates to CASSQEWTGNSPLHF.

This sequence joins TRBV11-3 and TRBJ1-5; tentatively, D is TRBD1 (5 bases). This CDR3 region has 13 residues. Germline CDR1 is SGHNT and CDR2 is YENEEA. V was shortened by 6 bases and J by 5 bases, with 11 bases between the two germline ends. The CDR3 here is CASSAGEDQPQHF. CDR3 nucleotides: TGTGCCAGCAGTGCGGGGGAAGATCAGCCCCAGCATTTT.

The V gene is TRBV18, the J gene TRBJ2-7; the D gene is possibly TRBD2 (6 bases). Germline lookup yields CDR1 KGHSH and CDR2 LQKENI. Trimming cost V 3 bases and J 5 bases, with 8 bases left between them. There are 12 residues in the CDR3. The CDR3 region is CASSPERDEQYF. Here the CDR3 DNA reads TGTGCCAGCTCACCCGAGCGGGACGAGCAGTACTTC.

The CDR3 spells CASSHSGWDRGGQPQHF. As DNA, the CDR3 is TGTGCCAGCAGCCACTCTGGATGGGACAGGGGCGGACAGCCCCAGCATTTT. The chain has TRBV7-9 and TRBJ1-5; TRBD1 agrees at 10 bases. After removal of 5 bases from V and 7 bases from J, the junction contained 14 bases not matched to a gene. This CDR3 is 17 amino acids long. Germline values: CDR1 SEHNR, CDR2 FQNEAQ (reference sequence).

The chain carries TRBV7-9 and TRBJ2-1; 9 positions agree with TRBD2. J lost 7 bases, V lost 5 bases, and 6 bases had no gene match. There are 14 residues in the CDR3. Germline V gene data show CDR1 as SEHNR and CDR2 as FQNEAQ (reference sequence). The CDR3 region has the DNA TGTGCCAGCAGCCCGGGACTAGCTTGGAATGAGCAGTTCTTC. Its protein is CASSPGLAWNEQFF.

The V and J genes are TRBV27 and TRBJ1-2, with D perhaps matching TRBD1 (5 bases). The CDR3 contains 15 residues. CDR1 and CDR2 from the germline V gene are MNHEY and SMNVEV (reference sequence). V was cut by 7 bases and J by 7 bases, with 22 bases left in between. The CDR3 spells CASTTLRGGWGGYTF. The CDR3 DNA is TGTGCCAGCACCACTTTGCGCGGGGGGTGGGGTGGCTACACCTTC.

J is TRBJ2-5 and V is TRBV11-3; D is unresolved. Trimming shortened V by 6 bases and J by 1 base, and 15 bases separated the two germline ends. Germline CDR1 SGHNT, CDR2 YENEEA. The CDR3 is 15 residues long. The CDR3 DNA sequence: TGTGCCAGCAGTTCCGGGTCGAGCGTCCAAGAGACCCAGTACTTC. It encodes CASSSGSSVQETQYF.

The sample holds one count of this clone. CDR3 sequence (DNA): TGTGCCAGCAGACAGGGGGCGCGGGTCATAAACACCGGGGAGCTGTTTTTT. Encoded protein: CASRQGARVINTGELFF. The V call is TRBV28, the J call TRBJ2-2; 9 bases agree with TRBD1. Germline V gene sequence: CDR1 MDHEN, CDR2 SYDVKM. CDR3 size: 17 residues. The V segment lost 6 bases and the J segment 2 bases; nucleotides outside the gene matches: 10.

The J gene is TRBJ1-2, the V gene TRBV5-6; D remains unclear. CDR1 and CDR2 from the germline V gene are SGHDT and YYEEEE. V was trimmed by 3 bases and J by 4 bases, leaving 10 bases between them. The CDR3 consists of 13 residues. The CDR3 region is CASSSGSSYGYTF. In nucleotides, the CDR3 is TGTGCCAGCAGCTCGGGGAGTAGCTATGGCTACACCTTC.

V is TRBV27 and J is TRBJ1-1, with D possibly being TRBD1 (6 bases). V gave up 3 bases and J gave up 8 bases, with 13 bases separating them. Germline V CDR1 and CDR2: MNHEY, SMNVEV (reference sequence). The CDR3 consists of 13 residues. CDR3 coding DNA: TGTGCCAGCAGTTTGTGGGTCCAGGGGGAAGCTTTCTTT. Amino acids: CASSLWVQGEAFF.

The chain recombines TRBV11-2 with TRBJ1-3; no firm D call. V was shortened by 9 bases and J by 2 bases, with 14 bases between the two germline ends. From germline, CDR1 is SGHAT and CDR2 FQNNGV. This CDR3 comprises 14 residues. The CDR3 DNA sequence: TGTGCCAGTGGACGTAAGGGAGCTGGAAACACCATATATTTT. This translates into CASGRKGAGNTIYF.

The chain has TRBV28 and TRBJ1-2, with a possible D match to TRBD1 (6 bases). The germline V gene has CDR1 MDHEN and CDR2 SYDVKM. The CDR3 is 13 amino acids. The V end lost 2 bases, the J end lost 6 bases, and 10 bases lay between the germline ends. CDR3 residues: CASSLAGDNGYTF. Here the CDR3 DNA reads TGTGCCAGCAGTTTAGCAGGGGATAATGGCTACACCTTC.

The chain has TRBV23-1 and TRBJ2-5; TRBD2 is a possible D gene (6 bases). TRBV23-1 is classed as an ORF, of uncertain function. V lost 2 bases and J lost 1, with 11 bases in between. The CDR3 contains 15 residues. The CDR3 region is CASSQKDYPQETQYF. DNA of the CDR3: TGCGCCAGCAGTCAAAAGGACTACCCCCAAGAGACCCAGTACTTC.

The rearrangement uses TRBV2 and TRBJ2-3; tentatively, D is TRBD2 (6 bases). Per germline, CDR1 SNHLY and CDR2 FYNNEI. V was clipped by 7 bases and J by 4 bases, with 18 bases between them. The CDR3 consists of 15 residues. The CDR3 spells CASILLGGRADTQYF. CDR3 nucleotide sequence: TGTGCCAGCATTCTTCTTGGAGGGCGGGCAGATACGCAGTATTTT. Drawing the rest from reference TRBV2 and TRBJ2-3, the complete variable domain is EPEVTQTPSHQVTQMGQEVILRCVPISNHLYFYWYRQILGQKVEFLVSFYNNEISEKSEIFDDQFSVERPDGSNFTLKIRSTKLEDSAMYFCASILLGGRADTQYFGPGTRLTVL.

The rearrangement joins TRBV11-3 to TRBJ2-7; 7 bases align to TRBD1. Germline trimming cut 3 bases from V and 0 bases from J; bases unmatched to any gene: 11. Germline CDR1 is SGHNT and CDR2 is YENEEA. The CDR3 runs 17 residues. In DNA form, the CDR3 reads TGTGCCAGCAGCTTCGGACACCCGACAGGGACCTCCTACGAGCAGTACTTC. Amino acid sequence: CASSFGHPTGTSYEQYF.

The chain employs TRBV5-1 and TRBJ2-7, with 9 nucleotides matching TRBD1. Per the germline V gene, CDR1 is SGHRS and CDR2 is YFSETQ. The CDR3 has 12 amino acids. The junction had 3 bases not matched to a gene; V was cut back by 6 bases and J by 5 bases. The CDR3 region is CASMGQGNEQYF. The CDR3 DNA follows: TGCGCCAGCATGGGACAGGGAAACGAGCAGTACTTC.

The CDR3 coding sequence is TGCAGCGTTTGGGAGTTAAATGAGCAGTTCTTC. It yields the protein CSVWELNEQFF. The chain carries TRBV29-1 and TRBJ2-1; possibly TRBD2 for D (5 bases). The length of the CDR3 is 11 residues. V was trimmed by 5 bases and J by 7 bases, leaving 9 bases between them. Germline V lookup: CDR1 SQVTM, CDR2 ANQGSEA.

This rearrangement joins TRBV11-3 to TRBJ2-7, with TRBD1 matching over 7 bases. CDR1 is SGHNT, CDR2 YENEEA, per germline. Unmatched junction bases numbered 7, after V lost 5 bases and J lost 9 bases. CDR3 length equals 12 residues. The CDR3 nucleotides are TGTGCCAGCAGCCCCGGGACAGCCGGGCAGTACTTC. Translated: CASSPGTAGQYF.

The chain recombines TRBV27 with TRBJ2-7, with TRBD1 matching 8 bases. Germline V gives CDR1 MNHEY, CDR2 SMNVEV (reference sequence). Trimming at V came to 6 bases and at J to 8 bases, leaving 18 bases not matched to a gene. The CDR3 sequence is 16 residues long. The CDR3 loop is CASSYSKPDRASQQYF. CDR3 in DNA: TGTGCCAGCAGCTACTCAAAACCGGACAGGGCCTCCCAGCAGTACTTC.

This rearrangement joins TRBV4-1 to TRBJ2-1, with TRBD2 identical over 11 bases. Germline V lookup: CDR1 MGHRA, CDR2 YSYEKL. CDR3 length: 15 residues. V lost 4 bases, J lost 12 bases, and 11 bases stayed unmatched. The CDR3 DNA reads TGCGCCAGCAGCCGAGAGGGACTAGCGGAGTACTCGCAGTTCTTC. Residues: CASSREGLAEYSQFF.

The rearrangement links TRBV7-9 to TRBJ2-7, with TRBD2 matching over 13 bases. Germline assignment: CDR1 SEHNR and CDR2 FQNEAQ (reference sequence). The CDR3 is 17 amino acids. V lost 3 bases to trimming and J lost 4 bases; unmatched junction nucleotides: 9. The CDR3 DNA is TGTGCCAGCAGCTTCGGACTAGCGGGAGTAGGCCCTTACGAGCAGTACTTC. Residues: CASSFGLAGVGPYEQYF. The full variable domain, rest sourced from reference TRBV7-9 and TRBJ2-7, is DTGVSQNPRHKITKRGQNVTFRCDPISEHNRLYWYRQTLGQGPEFLTYFQNEAQLEKSRLLSDRFSAERPKGSFSTLEIQRTEQGDSAMYLCASSFGLAGVGPYEQYFGPGTRLTVT.

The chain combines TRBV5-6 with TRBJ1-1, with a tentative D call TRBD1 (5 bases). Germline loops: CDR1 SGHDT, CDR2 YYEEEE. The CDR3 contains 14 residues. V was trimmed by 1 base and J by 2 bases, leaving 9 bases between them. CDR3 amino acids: CASSLRQHNTEAFF. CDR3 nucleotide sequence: TGTGCCAGCAGCTTGCGACAGCATAACACTGAAGCTTTCTTT.

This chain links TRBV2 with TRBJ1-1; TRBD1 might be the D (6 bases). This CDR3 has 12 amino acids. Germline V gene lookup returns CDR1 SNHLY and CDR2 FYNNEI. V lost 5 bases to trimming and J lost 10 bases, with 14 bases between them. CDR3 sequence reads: CASSPTQGRAFF. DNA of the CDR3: TGTGCCAGCAGTCCCACTCAGGGGAGAGCTTTCTTT. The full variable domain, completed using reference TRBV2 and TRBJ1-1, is EPEVTQTPSHQVTQMGQEVILRCVPISNHLYFYWYRQILGQKVEFLVSFYNNEISEKSEIFDDQFSVERPDGSNFTLKIRSTKLEDSAMYFCASSPTQGRAFFGQGTRLTVV.

CDR3 in amino acids: CASSAQAEPGGYGYTF. The CDR3, as DNA: TGTGCCAGCAGCGCCCAGGCCGAGCCAGGGGGCTATGGCTACACCTTC. The V and J genes are TRBV9 and TRBJ1-2, with 7 bases that match TRBD1. This CDR3 region has 16 residues. Germline V CDR1 and CDR2: SGDLS, YYNGEE. Trimming at V came to 3 bases and at J to 4 bases, leaving 12 bases not matched to a gene.

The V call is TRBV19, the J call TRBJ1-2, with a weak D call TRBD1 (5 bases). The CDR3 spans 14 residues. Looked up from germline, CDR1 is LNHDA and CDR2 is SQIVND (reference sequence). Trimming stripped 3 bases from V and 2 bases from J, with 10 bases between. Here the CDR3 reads CASSIARVNYGYTF. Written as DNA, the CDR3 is TGTGCCAGTAGTATTGCCAGGGTGAACTATGGCTACACCTTC.

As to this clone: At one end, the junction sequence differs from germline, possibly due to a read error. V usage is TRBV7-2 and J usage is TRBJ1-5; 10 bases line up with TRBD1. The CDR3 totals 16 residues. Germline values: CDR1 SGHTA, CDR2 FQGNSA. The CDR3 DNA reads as TGTGCCAGCAGCCTAGCTGGACAGGGGGTCGATCAGCCCCAGCATTTT. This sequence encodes CASSLAGQGVDQPQHF.

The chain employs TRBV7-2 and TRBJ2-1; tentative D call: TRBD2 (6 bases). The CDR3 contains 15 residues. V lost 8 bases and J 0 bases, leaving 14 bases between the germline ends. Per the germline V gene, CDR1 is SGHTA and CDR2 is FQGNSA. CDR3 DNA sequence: TGTGCCAGCTCCCCTGGGGGGAGCTCCTACAATGAGCAGTTCTTC. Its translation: CASSPGGSSYNEQFF. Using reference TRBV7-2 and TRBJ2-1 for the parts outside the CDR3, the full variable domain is GAGVSQSPSNKVTEKGKDVELRCDPISGHTALYWYRQSLGQGLEFLIYFQGNSAPDKSGLPSDRFSAERTGGSVSTLTIQRTQQEDSAVYLCASSPGGSSYNEQFFGPGTRLTVL.

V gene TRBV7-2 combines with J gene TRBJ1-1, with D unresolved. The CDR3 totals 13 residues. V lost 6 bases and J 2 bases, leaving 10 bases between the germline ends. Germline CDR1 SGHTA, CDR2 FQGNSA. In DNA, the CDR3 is TGTGCCAGCAGTCGACTGAGTAACACTGAAGCTTTCTTT. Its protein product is CASSRLSNTEAFF.

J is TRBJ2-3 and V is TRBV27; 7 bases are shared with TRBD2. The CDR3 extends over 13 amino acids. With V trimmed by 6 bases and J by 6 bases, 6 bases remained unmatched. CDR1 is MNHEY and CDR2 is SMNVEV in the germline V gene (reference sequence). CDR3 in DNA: TGTGCCAGCAGCTGGGGGGGGAAGGATACGCAGTATTTT. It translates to CASSWGGKDTQYF.

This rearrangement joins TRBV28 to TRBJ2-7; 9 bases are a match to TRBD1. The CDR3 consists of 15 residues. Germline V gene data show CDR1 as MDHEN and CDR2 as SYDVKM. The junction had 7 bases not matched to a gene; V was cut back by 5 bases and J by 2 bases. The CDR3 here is CASSKRQGVTYEQYF. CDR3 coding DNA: TGTGCCAGCAGTAAAAGACAGGGGGTGACCTACGAGCAGTACTTC.

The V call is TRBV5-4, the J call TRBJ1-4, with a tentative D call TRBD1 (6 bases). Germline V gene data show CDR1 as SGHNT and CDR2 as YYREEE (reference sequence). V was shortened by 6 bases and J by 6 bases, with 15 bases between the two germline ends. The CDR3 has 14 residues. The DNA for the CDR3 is TGTGCCAGCACCAAGGACAGCAACGATGAAAAACTGTTTTTT. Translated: CASTKDSNDEKLFF.

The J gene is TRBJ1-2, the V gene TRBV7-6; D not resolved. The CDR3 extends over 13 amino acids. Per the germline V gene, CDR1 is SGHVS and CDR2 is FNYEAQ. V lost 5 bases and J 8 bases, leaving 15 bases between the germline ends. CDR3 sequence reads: CASSAGSGGGYTF. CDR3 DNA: TGTGCCAGCAGCGCAGGTTCAGGTGGAGGCTACACCTTC.